The 28 T cell receptor beta chains given below trace back to one sample, sequenced in a study of blood T cell repertoires in COVID-19. Libraries were prepared by immunoSEQ multiplex PCR; TCRdb keeps only in-frame clonotypes and omits some of them. The sample records under 170,000 clones, just over 85% being singletons. Sequencing used peripheral blood. The receptors were gathered from a man between 65 and 85 years old with acute or convalescent COVID-19.

This chain connects TRBV28 to TRBJ2-1; D gene uncertain. CDR3 size: 11 residues. V shed 7 bases and J shed 10 bases, with 11 bases lying between them. Germline values: CDR1 MDHEN, CDR2 SYDVKM. The CDR3 spells CASNAVQEQFF. The CDR3 DNA is TGTGCCAGCAATGCCGTCCAGGAGCAGTTCTTC.

This sequence joins TRBV5-5 and TRBJ2-7; no firm D call. The germline CDR1 and CDR2 sequences are SGHKS and YYEKEE (reference sequence). The ends were cut back, 3 bases at V and 3 bases at J, with 10 bases in the middle. CDR3 length: 13 amino acids. CDR3 nucleotides: TGTGCCAGCAGCTCCCTACAGAACTACGAGCAGTACTTC. This codes for CASSSLQNYEQYF.

The chain recombines TRBV5-4 with TRBJ2-3, with D tentatively TRBD1 (5 bases). The CDR3 is 17 residues long. V shed 1 base and J shed 0 bases, with 15 bases lying between them. Germline CDR1 SGHNT, CDR2 YYREEE (reference sequence). DNA for the CDR3: TGTGCCAGCAGCTTGACGACAGTTCCCTCTAGCACAGATACGCAGTATTTT. It encodes CASSLTTVPSSTDTQYF.

This rearrangement joins TRBV15 to TRBJ2-5, with 10 bases lining up with TRBD2. The germline V gene encodes CDR1 LNHNV and CDR2 YYDKDF (reference sequence). This CDR3 is 15 amino acids long. The V and J ends lost 0 bases and 3 bases, in that order; junction bases with no gene match: 1. The CDR3 nucleotides read TGTGCCACCAGCAGAGACCTAGCGGGAGAAGAGACCCAGTACTTC. Amino acid sequence: CATSRDLAGEETQYF.

This clone is a singleton in its sample. The CDR3 DNA reads as TGTGCCGCCCGACAGGGCCCCTTTGAGGGCTACACCTTC. Translation gives CAARQGPFEGYTF. The chain carries TRBV10-3 and TRBJ1-2; 7 nucleotides agree with TRBD1. The CDR3 contains 13 residues. V trimming: 11 bases; J trimming: 8 bases; junction bases outside the gene matches: 14. CDR1 and CDR2 (germline): ENHRY, SYGVKD.

The gene calls are TRBV28 and TRBJ2-2; D possibly corresponds to TRBD2 (6 bases). CDR3 length equals 15 residues. CDR1 is MDHEN and CDR2 is SYDVKM in the germline V gene. V was trimmed by 5 bases and J by 5 bases, leaving 15 bases between them. The CDR3: CASSRGGSGTGELFF. CDR3 DNA: TGTGCCAGCAGTAGAGGAGGGAGCGGTACCGGGGAGCTGTTTTTT.

The chain couples TRBV7-8 to TRBJ2-1; tentatively, D is TRBD2 (5 bases). CDR1 is SGHVS and CDR2 is FQNEAQ in the germline V gene. The V end was cut by 7 bases, the J end by 3 bases, with 19 bases between. CDR3 size: 16 residues. CDR3 sequence reads: CASTMRVDSGYNEQFF. CDR3 DNA: TGTGCCAGCACCATGCGCGTGGACTCGGGCTACAATGAGCAGTTCTTC.

The chain is built from TRBV7-9 and TRBJ1-2; unclear D gene. Germline CDR1 is SEHNR and CDR2 is FQNEAQ (reference sequence). The V and J ends lost 6 bases and 8 bases respectively, with 16 bases between them. The CDR3 has 13 residues. The CDR3 DNA sequence: TGTGCCAGCAGTCCGCCGGCCTCGAGGGGCTACACCTTC. Translating it yields CASSPPASRGYTF.

The chain has TRBV18 and TRBJ1-5; 7 bases are shared with TRBD1. Trimming removed 1 base from V and 4 bases from J; junction bases left unmatched: 1. This CDR3 is built from 14 residues. Looked up from germline, CDR1 is KGHSH and CDR2 is LQKENI. The CDR3 reads CASSPQGQNQPQHF. CDR3 nucleotides: TGTGCCAGCTCACCACAGGGACAGAATCAGCCCCAGCATTTT.

This sequence joins TRBV27 and TRBJ2-1, with unresolved D. The CDR3 length is 15 residues. The V gene lost 4 bases and the J gene lost 0 bases, with 10 bases spanning the gap. CDR1 is MNHEY and CDR2 is SMNVEV in the germline V gene (reference sequence). DNA for the CDR3: TGTGCCAGCAGTTCGAGCTTGAGCTCCTACAATGAGCAGTTCTTC. Amino acid sequence: CASSSSLSSYNEQFF.

The chain has TRBV29-1 and TRBJ2-5; a weak D match, TRBD2 (6 bases). This CDR3 comprises 13 residues. The germline gives CDR1 SQVTM, CDR2 ANQGSEA. Trimming left V 3 bases short and J 3 bases short, with 11 bases between. The CDR3 nucleotides read TGCAGCGTTGAGAGCGGAGGGGAAGAGACCCAGTACTTC. Translated, it gives CSVESGGEETQYF.

This clone was seen more than once but under ten times. The V call is TRBV4-3, the J call TRBJ1-6; D gene ambiguous. V was clipped by 0 bases and J by 3 bases, with 9 bases between them. The CDR3 contains 16 residues. Germline CDR1 LGHNA, CDR2 YSLEER. CDR3 nucleotide sequence: TGCGCCAGCAGCCAAGACCCCGGGAACTATAATTCACCCCTCCACTTT. As protein: CASSQDPGNYNSPLHF.

The J gene is TRBJ2-2, the V gene TRBV6-6; D not resolved. Germline lookup yields CDR1 MNHNY and CDR2 SVGAGI (reference sequence). This CDR3 has 15 amino acids. The V end lost 5 bases, the J end lost 3 bases, and 13 bases lay between the germline ends. CDR3 DNA sequence: TGTGCCAGCAGTCCAAAAAACAGTTACACCGGGGAGCTGTTTTTT. It translates to CASSPKNSYTGELFF.

The chain's CDR3 is CASSSLRTGGYEQYF. The CDR3 coding sequence is TGTGCCAGCAGTTCCCTACGGACAGGGGGCTACGAGCAGTACTTC. The chain couples TRBV28 to TRBJ2-7; 10 bases are a match to TRBD1. In germline, CDR1 is MDHEN, CDR2 SYDVKM. The CDR3 is 15 amino acids. Trimming at V came to 4 bases and at J to 3 bases, leaving 6 bases not matched to a gene.

This chain uses TRBV10-2 with TRBJ2-6, with 7 bases fitting TRBD1. CDR1 WSHSY and CDR2 SAAADI come from the germline V gene. V gave up 4 bases and J gave up 1 base; unmatched junction bases: 4. CDR3 size: 16 residues. This CDR3 reads CASSAPQGSGANVLTF. The CDR3, as DNA: TGCGCCAGCAGTGCTCCACAGGGGTCTGGGGCCAACGTCCTGACTTTC.

This rearrangement joins TRBV4-2 to TRBJ2-5; a weak D match, TRBD1 (7 bases). This CDR3 is 15 amino acids long. V was pared by 3 bases and J by 2 bases, with 13 bases between. Germline lookup yields CDR1 LGHNA and CDR2 YNFKEQ. The CDR3 sequence is CASSQAGQPQETQYF. CDR3 sequence (DNA): TGTGCCAGCAGCCAGGCGGGACAGCCACAAGAGACCCAGTACTTC.

This rearrangement joins TRBV20-1 to TRBJ2-7; 10 nucleotides align to TRBD1. This CDR3 has 14 residues. The germline V gene has CDR1 DFQATT and CDR2 SNEGSKA (reference sequence). V dropped 3 bases and J dropped 6; count of bases not matched to a gene: 8. The CDR3 loop is CSASPGQGSFEQYF. The CDR3 DNA sequence: TGCAGTGCTAGTCCGGGACAGGGGAGTTTCGAGCAGTACTTC.

This chain connects TRBV14 to TRBJ2-5; D unclear. Germline assignment: CDR1 SGHDN and CDR2 FVKESK. Trimming left V 1 base short and J 3 bases short, with 3 bases between. This CDR3 is built from 12 residues. The CDR3 DNA is TGTGCCAGCAGCCAAGCCGAAGAGACCCAGTACTTC. Amino acids: CASSQAEETQYF.

V is TRBV7-8 and J is TRBJ2-2; D possibly corresponds to TRBD1 (6 bases). Germline CDR1 reads SGHVS; CDR2 reads FQNEAQ. V was shortened by 4 bases and J by 0 bases, with 9 bases between the two germline ends. The CDR3 has 15 amino acids. In nucleotides, the CDR3 is TGTGCCAGCAGCTCCGGGACACCGAACACCGGGGAGCTGTTTTTT. Amino acids: CASSSGTPNTGELFF.

This clone was seen more than once but under ten times. This rearrangement joins TRBV10-2 to TRBJ1-5, with D perhaps TRBD1 (5 bases). This CDR3 has 15 amino acids. V lost 6 bases and J 0 bases, leaving 12 bases between the germline ends. In germline, CDR1 is WSHSY, CDR2 SAAADI. CDR3 region: CASRQGTNSNQPQHF. DNA for the CDR3: TGCGCCAGCAGGCAGGGAACTAATAGCAATCAGCCCCAGCATTTT.

The chain employs TRBV11-3 and TRBJ2-2; D remains ambiguous. The CDR3 is made up of 14 amino acids. V lost 2 bases to trimming and J lost 1 base, with 5 bases between them. CDR1 SGHNT and CDR2 YENEEA come from the germline V gene. The CDR3 here is CASSLNGNTGELFF. The CDR3 nucleotides read TGTGCCAGCAGCTTAAACGGGAACACCGGGGAGCTGTTTTTT.

The rearrangement joins TRBV2 to TRBJ2-7; 8 positions match TRBD1. The germline V gene has CDR1 SNHLY and CDR2 FYNNEI. The CDR3 runs to 13 residues. The ends lost 10 bases at V and 5 bases at J; junction bases unmatched: 10. As DNA, the CDR3 is TGTGCCACCCCGGGACAGGCCCAGGACGAGCAGTACTTC. Its translation is CATPGQAQDEQYF.

The V gene is TRBV7-3, the J gene TRBJ2-1; D gene uncertain. There are 14 residues in the CDR3. The germline V and J ends were trimmed by 0 bases and 8 bases, with 11 bases remaining between them. Germline lookup yields CDR1 SGHTA and CDR2 FQGTGA. For the CDR3, the DNA is TGTGCCAGCAGCTTAACGGGCGAGCCCCATGAGCAGTTCTTC. Its translation: CASSLTGEPHEQFF.

CDR3 coding DNA: TGCGCCAGCAGGGCGGGGGACAGGCCCCAAGAGACCCAGTACTTC. Amino acids: CASRAGDRPQETQYF. The chain employs TRBV5-1 and TRBJ2-5; a possible D gene is TRBD1 (8 bases). Trimming cost V 5 bases and J 1 base, with 15 bases left between them. In germline, CDR1 is SGHRS, CDR2 YFSETQ. CDR3 size: 15 residues.

The chain uses TRBV6-4 and TRBJ2-1; D remains ambiguous. Trimming left V 2 bases short and J 3 bases short, with 14 bases between. The CDR3 covers 16 residues. CDR1 and CDR2 (germline): MRHNA, SNTAGT. The CDR3: CASSDSLLSSYNEQFF. Written as DNA, the CDR3 is TGTGCCAGCAGTGACAGTTTGTTGTCGAGCTACAATGAGCAGTTCTTC.

The rearrangement links TRBV6-1 to TRBJ1-5; 7 bases are shared with TRBD1. With 2 bases clipped from V and 5 bases from J, the junction kept 6 bases outside the gene matches. This CDR3 is built from 15 residues. The germline CDR1 and CDR2 sequences are MNHNS and SASEGT. Written as DNA, the CDR3 is TGTGCCAGCAGTGAATATGACAGGGTCTATCAGCCCCAGCATTTT. The encoded protein is CASSEYDRVYQPQHF.

This chain uses TRBV18 with TRBJ2-3; D unclear. Trimming stripped 3 bases from V and 0 bases from J, with 10 bases between. Germline CDR1 KGHSH, CDR2 LQKENI. This CDR3 is built from 15 residues. CDR3 region: CASSPYSSSTDTQYF. CDR3 DNA: TGTGCCAGCTCACCTTACAGCTCTAGCACAGATACGCAGTATTTT.

This clone has a single count. The rearrangement uses TRBV11-2 and TRBJ1-1; 9 nucleotides line up with TRBD1. The CDR3 is 14 residues long. Germline assignment: CDR1 SGHAT and CDR2 FQNNGV. V lost 4 bases to trimming and J lost 4 bases; unmatched junction nucleotides: 4. CDR3 bases: TGTGCCAGCAGCTGGACAGGGGCTGGCACTGAAGCTTTCTTT. Encoded protein: CASSWTGAGTEAFF.